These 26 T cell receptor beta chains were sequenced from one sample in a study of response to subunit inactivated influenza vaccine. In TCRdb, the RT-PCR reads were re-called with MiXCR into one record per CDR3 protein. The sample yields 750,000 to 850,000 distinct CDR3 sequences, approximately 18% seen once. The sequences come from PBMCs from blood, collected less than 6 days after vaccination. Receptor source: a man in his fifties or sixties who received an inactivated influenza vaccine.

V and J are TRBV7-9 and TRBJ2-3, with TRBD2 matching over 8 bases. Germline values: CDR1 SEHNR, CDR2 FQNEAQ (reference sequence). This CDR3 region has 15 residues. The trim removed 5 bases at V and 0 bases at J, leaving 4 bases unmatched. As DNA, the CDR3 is TGTGCCAGCAGCCTCGAGCGGGGGAGCACAGATACGCAGTATTTT. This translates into CASSLERGSTDTQYF. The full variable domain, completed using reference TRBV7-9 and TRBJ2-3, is DTGVSQNPRHKITKRGQNVTFRCDPISEHNRLYWYRQTLGQGPEFLTYFQNEAQLEKSRLLSDRFSAERPKGSFSTLEIQRTEQGDSAMYLCASSLERGSTDTQYFGPGTRLTVL.

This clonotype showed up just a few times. DNA for the CDR3: TGCGCCAGCAGCTTGGGGGACGCTGAAGCTTTCTTT. This sequence encodes CASSLGDAEAFF. V is TRBV5-1 and J is TRBJ1-1; D may be TRBD1 (5 bases). V lost 0 bases and J lost 6, with 6 bases in between. The CDR3 has 12 residues. Per the germline V gene, CDR1 is SGHRS and CDR2 is YFSETQ.

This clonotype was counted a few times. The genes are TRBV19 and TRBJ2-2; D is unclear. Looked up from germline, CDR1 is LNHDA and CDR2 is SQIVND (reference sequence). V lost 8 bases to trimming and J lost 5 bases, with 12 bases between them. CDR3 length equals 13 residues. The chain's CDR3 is CASGSLLTGELFF. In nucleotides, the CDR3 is TGTGCCAGTGGATCTCTTTTGACCGGGGAGCTGTTTTTT.

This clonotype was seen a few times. The CDR3: CASSLGSGTSYEQYF. The CDR3 DNA sequence: TGTGCCAGCAGCTTAGGATCCGGGACCTCCTACGAGCAGTACTTC. The chain joins TRBV7-9 to TRBJ2-7; D tentatively fits TRBD1 or TRBD2 (5 bases each). The CDR3 totals 15 residues. V was clipped by 1 base and J by 0 bases, with 10 bases between them. The germline CDR1 and CDR2 sequences are SEHNR and FQNEAQ (reference sequence).

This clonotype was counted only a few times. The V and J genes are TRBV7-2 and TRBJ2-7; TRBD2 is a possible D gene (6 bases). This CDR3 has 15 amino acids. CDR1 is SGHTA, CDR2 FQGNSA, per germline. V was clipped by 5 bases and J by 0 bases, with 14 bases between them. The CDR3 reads CASSRRGLNSYEQYF. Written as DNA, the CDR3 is TGTGCCAGCAGCCGGAGGGGACTCAACTCCTACGAGCAGTACTTC.

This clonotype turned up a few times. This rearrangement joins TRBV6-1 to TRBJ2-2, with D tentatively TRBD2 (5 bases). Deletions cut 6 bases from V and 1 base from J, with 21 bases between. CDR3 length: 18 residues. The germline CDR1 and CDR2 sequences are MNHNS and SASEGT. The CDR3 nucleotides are TGTGCCAGCAGCCCCGGGCTTTCCGGGGAACAGAACACCGGGGAGCTGTTTTTT. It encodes CASSPGLSGEQNTGELFF.

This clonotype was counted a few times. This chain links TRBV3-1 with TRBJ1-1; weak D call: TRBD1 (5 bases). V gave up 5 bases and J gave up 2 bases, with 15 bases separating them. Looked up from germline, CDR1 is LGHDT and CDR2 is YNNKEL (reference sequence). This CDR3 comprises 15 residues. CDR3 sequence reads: CASSARLQGNTEAFF. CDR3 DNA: TGTGCCAGCAGCGCACGACTGCAGGGAAACACTGAAGCTTTCTTT.

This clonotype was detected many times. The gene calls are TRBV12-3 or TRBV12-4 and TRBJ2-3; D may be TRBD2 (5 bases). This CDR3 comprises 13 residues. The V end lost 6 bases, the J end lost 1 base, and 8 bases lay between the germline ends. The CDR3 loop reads CASRDSRTDTQYF. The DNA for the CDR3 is TGTGCCAGCAGGGACTCACGCACAGATACGCAGTATTTT.

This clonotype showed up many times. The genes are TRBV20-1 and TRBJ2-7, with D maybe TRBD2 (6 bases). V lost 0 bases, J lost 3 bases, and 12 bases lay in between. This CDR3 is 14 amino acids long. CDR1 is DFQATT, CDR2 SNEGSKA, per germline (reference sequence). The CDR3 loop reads CSARDLRGSYEQYF. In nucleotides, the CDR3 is TGCAGTGCTAGAGATCTTCGGGGGAGCTACGAGCAGTACTTC.

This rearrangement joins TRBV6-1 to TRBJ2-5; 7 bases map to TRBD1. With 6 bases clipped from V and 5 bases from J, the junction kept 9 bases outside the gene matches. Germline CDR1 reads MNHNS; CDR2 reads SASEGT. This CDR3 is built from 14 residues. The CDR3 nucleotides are TGTGCCAGCAGGGGGGACAGCCTTTGGGAGACCCAGTACTTC. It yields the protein CASRGDSLWETQYF.

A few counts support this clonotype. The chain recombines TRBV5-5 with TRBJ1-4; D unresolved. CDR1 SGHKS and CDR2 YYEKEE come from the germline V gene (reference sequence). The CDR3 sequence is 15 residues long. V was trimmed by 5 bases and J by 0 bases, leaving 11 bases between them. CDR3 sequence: CASSPRSSTNEKLFF. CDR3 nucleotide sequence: TGTGCCAGCAGTCCGAGGAGTTCAACTAATGAAAAACTGTTTTTT.

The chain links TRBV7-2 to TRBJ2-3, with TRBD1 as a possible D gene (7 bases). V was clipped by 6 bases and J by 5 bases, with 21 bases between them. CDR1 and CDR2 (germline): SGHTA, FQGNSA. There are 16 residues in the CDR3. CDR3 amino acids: CASRLTGTAGGDTQYF. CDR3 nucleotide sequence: TGTGCCAGCAGACTAACCGGGACAGCGGGTGGAGATACGCAGTATTTT.

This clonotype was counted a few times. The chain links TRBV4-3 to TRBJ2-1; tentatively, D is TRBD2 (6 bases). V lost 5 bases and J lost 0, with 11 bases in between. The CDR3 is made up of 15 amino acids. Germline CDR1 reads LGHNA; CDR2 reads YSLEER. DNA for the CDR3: TGCGCCAGCAGCAAGGCGGGGCACTCCTACAATGAGCAGTTCTTC. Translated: CASSKAGHSYNEQFF.

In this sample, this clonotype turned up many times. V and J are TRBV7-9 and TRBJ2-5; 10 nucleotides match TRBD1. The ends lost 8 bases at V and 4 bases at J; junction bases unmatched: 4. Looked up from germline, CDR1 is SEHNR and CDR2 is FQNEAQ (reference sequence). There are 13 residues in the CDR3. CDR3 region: CASGTGVLETQYF. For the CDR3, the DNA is TGTGCCAGCGGGACAGGGGTCCTAGAGACCCAGTACTTC.

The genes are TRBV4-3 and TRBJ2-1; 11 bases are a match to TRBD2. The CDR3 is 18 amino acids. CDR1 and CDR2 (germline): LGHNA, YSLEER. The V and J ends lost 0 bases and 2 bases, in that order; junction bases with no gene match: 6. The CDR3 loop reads CASSQDTLAGGTYNEQFF. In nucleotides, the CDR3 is TGCGCCAGCAGCCAAGATACGCTAGCGGGGGGTACCTACAATGAGCAGTTCTTC.

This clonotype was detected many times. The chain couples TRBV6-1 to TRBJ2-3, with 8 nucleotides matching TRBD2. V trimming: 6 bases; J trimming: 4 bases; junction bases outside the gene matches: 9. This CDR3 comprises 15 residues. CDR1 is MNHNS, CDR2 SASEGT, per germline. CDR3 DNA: TGTGCCAGCAGCGTTACCCGTAGCGGGGCAGATACGCAGTATTTT. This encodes CASSVTRSGADTQYF.

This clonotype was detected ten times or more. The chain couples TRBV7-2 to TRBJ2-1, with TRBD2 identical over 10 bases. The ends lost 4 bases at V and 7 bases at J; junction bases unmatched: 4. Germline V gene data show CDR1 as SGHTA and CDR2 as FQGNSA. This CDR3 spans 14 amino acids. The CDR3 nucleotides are TGTGCCAGCAGCTCCGGGGGACTAGCGAATGAGCAGTTCTTC. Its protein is CASSSGGLANEQFF.

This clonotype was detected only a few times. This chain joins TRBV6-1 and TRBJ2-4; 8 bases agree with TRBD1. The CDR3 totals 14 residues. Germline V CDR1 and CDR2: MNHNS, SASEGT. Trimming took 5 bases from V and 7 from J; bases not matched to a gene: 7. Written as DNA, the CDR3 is TGTGCCAGCAGTCTCGGACAGGGCGAGAACATTCAGTACTTC. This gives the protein CASSLGQGENIQYF.

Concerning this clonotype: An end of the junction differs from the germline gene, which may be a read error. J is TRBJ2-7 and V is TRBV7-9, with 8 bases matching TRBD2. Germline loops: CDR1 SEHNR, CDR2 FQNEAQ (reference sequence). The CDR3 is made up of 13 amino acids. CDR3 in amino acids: CASSSPGGGEQYF. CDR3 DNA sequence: TGCGCCAGCAGCTCCCCGGGGGGGGGCGAGCAGTACTTC.

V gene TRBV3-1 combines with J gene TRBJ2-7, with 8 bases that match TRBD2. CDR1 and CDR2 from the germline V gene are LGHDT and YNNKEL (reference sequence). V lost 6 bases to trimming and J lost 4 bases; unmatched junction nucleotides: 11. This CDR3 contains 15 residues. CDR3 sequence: CASRGWSGSGYEQYF. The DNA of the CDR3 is TGTGCCAGCAGAGGGTGGAGCGGGAGTGGATACGAGCAGTACTTC.

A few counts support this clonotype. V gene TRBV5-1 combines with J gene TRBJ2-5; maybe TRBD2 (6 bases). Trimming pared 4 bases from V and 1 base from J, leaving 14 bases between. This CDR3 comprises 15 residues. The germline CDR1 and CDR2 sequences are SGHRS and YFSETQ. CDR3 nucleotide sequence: TGCGCCAGCAGCCCGGAGTGGGGAGGCCAAGAGACCCAGTACTTC. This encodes CASSPEWGGQETQYF.

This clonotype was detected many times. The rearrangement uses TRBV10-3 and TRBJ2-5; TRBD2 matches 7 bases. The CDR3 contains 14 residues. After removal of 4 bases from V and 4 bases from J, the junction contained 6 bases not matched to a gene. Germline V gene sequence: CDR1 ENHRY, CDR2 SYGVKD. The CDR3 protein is CAISGAGEGETQYF. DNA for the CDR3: TGTGCCATCAGTGGTGCGGGAGAGGGAGAGACCCAGTACTTC.

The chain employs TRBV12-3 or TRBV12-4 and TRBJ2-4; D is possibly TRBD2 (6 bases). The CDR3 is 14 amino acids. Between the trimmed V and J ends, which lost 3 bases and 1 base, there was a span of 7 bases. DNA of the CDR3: TGTGCCAGCAGTTTTCGGGAGGCCAAAAACATTCAGTACTTC. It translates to CASSFREAKNIQYF.

Here the CDR3 reads CSASWGGSSYEQYF. In DNA form, the CDR3 reads TGCAGTGCTAGCTGGGGGGGTAGCTCCTACGAGCAGTACTTC. The chain links TRBV20-1 to TRBJ2-7; TRBD2 agrees at 7 bases. Germline V CDR1 and CDR2: DFQATT, SNEGSKA (reference sequence). The CDR3 is made up of 14 amino acids. The V and J ends lost 3 bases and 0 bases, in that order; junction bases with no gene match: 5.

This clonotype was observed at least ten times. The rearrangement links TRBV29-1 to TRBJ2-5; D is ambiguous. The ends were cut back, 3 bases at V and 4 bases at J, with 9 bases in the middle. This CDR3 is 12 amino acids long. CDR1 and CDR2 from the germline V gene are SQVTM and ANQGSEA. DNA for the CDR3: TGCAGCGTTGATAGGGAATCAGAGACCCAGTACTTC. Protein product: CSVDRESETQYF.

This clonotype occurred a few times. CDR3 residues: CASSLEDFPSGNTIYF. CDR3 coding DNA: TGTGCCAGCAGCTTAGAAGACTTTCCCTCTGGAAACACCATATATTTT. The chain couples TRBV7-2 to TRBJ1-3, with D unresolved. The CDR3 loop spans 16 amino acids. Per germline, CDR1 SGHTA and CDR2 FQGNSA. Trimming left V 1 base short and J 0 bases short, with 10 bases between.